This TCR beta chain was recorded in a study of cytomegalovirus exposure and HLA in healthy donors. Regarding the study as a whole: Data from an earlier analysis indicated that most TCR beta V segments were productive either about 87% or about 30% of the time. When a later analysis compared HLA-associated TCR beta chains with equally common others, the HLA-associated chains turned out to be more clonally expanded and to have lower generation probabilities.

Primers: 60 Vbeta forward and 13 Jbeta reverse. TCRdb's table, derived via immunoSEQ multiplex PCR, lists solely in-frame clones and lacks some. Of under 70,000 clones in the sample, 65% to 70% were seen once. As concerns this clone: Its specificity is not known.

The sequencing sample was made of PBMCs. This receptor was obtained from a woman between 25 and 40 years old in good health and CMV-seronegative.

The CDR3 DNA reads as TGTGCCAGCAGTTACTTGGACAGGGGGCCCTACGAGCAGTACTTC. Translation: CASSYLDRGPYEQYF. V usage is TRBV6-6 and J usage is TRBJ2-7; 11 bases are a match to TRBD1. V shed 1 base and J 2 bases; nucleotides not matched to a gene: 1. The CDR3 contains 15 residues. Germline CDR1 and CDR2: MNHNY and SVGAGI (reference sequence).